This T cell receptor beta chain was profiled in a study of CD8+CD57+ T cells in acquired aplastic anemia. Patients chosen for sequencing had CD8+CD57+ cells that had expanded, as shown by flow cytometry. Blood samples were obtained from patients who had received no prior therapy. Comments on this clonotype: Antigen unknown.

This CDR3 region has 16 residues. The germline CDR1 and CDR2 sequences are SGDLS and YYNGEE. V was pared by 0 bases and J by 2 bases, with 4 bases of the junction left unmatched. Study conclusions and caveats: Patients and controls shared fewer than 30 CD8+ CDR3 sequences.

TCR beta VDJ and CDR3 profiling used genomic DNA as template. One entry per CDR3 protein results from TCRdb running MiXCR on the reads. The sample includes under 250,000 distinct CDR3 sequences, around 46% of them seen just once. Sequencing used sorted CD4+, CD8+, or CD8+CD57+ T cells (not recorded which) from PBMCs. The source of this sequence is a human donor with aplastic anemia. The chain combines TRBV9 with TRBJ2-2; 7 bases are a match to TRBD2. The CDR3 protein is CASSVAGGINTGELFF. DNA of the CDR3: TGTGCCAGCAGCGTAGCGGGGGGAATAAACACCGGGGAGCTGTTTTTT.